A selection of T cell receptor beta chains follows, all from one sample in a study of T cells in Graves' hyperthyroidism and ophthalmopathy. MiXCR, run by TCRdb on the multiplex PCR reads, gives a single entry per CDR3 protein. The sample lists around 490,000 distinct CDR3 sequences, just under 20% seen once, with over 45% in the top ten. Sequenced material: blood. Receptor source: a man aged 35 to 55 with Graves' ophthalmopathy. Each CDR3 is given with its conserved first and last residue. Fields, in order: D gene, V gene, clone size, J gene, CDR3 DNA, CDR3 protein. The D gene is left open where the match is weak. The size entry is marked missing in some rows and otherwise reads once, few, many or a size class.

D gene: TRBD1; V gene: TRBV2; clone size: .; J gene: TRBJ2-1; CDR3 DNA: TGTGCCAGCAGTGGACAGGGGGCAACATTGTTCTTC; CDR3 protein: CASSGQGATLFF
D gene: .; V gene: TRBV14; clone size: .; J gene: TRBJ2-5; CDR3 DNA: TGTGCCAGCAGCCAGAACATATTATCGAACCTTCCTCAAGAGACCCAGTACTTC; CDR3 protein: CASSQNILSNLPQETQYF
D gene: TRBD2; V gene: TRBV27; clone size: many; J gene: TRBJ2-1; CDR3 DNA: TGTGCCAGCAGTAAACTAGCGGGGGGGCACAATGAGCAGTTCTTC; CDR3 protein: CASSKLAGGHNEQFF
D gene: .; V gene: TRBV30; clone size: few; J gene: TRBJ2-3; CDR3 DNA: TGTGCCTGGAGTGTTTCACGGATCCATACAGGGGATACGCAGTATTTT; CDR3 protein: CAWSVSRIHTGDTQYF
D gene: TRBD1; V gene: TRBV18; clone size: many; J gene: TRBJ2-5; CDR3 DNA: TGTGCCAGCTCACCGGGGACAGGACAAGAGACCCAGTACTTC; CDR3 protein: CASSPGTGQETQYF
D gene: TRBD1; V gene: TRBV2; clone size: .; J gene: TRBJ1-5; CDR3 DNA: TGTGCCAGCAGACCCGACAGGGACAATCAGCCCCAGCATTTT; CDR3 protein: CASRPDRDNQPQHF
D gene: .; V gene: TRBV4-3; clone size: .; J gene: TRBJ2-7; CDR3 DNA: TGCGCCAGCAGCCAAGTATCCGGGGCCGAGAGCTCCTACGAGCAGTACTTC; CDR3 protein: CASSQVSGAESSYEQYF
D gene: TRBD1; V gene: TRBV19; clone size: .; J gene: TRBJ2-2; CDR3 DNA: TGTGCCAGTAGTATTAATGCTGGGACAGGGGGAACCGGGGAGCTGTTTTTT; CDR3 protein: CASSINAGTGGTGELFF
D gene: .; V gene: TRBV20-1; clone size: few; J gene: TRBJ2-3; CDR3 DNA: TGCAGTGCTAGGGGGCAGTCTACAGATACGCAGTATTTT; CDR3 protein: CSARGQSTDTQYF
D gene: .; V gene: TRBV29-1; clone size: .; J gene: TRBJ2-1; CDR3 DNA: TGCAGCGTCGACGGGCCCGGAAGCGATGAGCAGTTCTTC; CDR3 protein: CSVDGPGSDEQFF
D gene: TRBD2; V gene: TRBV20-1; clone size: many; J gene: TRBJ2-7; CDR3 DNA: TGCAGTGCTCATAGGGCTACCGGGAGGTCCTACGAGCAGTACTTC; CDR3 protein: CSAHRATGRSYEQYF
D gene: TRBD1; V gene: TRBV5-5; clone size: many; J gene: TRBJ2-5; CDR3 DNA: TGTGCCAGCAGCACAAAACTCCGGGACAGGGTGGTGGAAGAGACCCAGTACTTC; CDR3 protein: CASSTKLRDRVVEETQYF
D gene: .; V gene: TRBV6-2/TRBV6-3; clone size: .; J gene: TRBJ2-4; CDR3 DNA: TGTGCCAGCAGTCGGATAAGGCAGGGCGGAAGGGACATTCAGTACTTC; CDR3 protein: CASSRIRQGGRDIQYF
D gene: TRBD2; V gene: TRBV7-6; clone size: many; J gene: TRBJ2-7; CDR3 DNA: TGTGCCAGCAGCACGGGGGGGGGATGGAACGAGCAGTACTTC; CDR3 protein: CASSTGGGWNEQYF
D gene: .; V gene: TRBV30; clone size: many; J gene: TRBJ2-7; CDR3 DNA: TGTGCCTGGAGTCCGATAGGCGTTACCTACGAGCAGTACTTC; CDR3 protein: CAWSPIGVTYEQYF
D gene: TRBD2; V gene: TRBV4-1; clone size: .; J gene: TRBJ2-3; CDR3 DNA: TGCGCCAGCAGGAACATAGCGGGTCGGAGCGCAGATACGCAGTATTTT; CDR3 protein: CASRNIAGRSADTQYF
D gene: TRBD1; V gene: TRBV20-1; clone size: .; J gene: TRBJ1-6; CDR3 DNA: TGCAGTGCTAGAGAACAGGGGATTGATAGCTCCTATAATTCACCCCTCCACTTT; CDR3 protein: CSAREQGIDSSYNSPLHF
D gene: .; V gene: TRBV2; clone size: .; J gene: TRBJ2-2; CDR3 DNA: TGTGCCAGCAGGGGACCCCTGAACACCGGGGAGCTGTTTTTT; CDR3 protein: CASRGPLNTGELFF
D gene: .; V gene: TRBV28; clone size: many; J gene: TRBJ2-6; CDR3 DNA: TGTGCCAGCAGTTTTTATCCGGGTGCGACTGGGGCCAACGTCCTGACTTTC; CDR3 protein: CASSFYPGATGANVLTF
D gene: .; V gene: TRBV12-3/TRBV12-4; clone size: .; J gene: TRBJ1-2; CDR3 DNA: TGTGCCAGCAGTTTTCAACCATCCCCCGGGTATGGCTACACCTTC; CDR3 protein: CASSFQPSPGYGYTF
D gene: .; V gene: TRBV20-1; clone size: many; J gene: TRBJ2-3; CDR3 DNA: TGCAGTGCTAAAGGGATAGGGTTCGGTACGCAGTATTTT; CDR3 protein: CSAKGIGFGTQYF
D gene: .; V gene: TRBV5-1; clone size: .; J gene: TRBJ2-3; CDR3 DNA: TGCGCCAGCAGGTTCGAACTTACTTTAATCACAGATACGCAGTATTTT; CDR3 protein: CASRFELTLITDTQYF
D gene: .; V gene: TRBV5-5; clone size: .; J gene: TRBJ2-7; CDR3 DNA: TGTGCCAGCAGCCCTCGAGGGACGGTGAATCCCTACGAGCAGTACTTC; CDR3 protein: CASSPRGTVNPYEQYF
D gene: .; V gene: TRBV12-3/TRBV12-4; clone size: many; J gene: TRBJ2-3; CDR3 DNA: TGTGCCAGCAGGCATAAGCCCACAGATACGCAGTATTTT; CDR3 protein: CASRHKPTDTQYF
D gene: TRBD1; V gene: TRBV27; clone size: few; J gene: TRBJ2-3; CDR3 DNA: TGTGCCAGCCTCACAGGGGACCCCACAGATACGCAGTATTTT; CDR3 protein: CASLTGDPTDTQYF
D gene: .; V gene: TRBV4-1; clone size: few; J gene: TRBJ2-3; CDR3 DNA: TGCGCCAGCAGCCAGTTGCTGACGGGCCGTTTCGCAGATACGCAGTATTTT; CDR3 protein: CASSQLLTGRFADTQYF
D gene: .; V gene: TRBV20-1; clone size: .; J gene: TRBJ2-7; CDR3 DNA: TGCAGTGCTACTAAGGCCCGATTAGACCGCAACTACGAGCAGTACTTC; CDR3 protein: CSATKARLDRNYEQYF
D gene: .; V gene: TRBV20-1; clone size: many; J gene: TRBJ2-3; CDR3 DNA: TGCAGTGCTCGCGGTAGCACCCTCCCAGATACGCAGTATTTT; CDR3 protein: CSARGSTLPDTQYF
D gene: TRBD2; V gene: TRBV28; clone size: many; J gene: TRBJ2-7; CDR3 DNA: TGTGCCAGCAGTTTATTTTCGGGGGGGAGGATAAACGAGCAGTACTTC; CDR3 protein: CASSLFSGGRINEQYF
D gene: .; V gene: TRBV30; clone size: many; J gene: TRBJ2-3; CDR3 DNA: TGTGCCTGGACCCGGGGGCAGGTGGATACGCAGTATTTT; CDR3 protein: CAWTRGQVDTQYF